This T cell receptor (beta chain) was captured by sequencing in a study of beta chain features in type 1 diabetes. Sorting with CD45RO/CCR7/CD25/CD127/CD95/CD27 yielded naive, central memory, regulatory and stem-like memory CD4+ cells. Study-level findings and limits: VDJ junctions from type 1 diabetes patients carried fewer insertions and larger deletions.

The CDR3 loop spans 13 amino acids. Trimming removed 3 bases from V and 10 bases from J, with 15 bases in between. Germline V gene lookup returns CDR1 LNHDA and CDR2 SQIVND (reference sequence). The sequenced template was cDNA made from the entire isolated RNA. Assay used: immunoSEQ multiplex PCR; TCRdb lists only in-frame clones, some missing. The sample records under 900,000 clones, around a sixth being singletons. Notes on this clone: What it binds is unknown.

The chain recombines TRBV19 with TRBJ1-1; D perhaps matches TRBD1 (5 bases). The clonotype was recovered from a woman younger than 35 in good health. The sample comprised naive CD4+ T cells from blood. CDR3: CASSIDHTGGAFF. The CDR3 DNA reads TGTGCCAGTAGTATTGACCACACAGGCGGAGCTTTCTTT.